The entry that follows covers one T cell receptor (beta chain) sequence. Its antigen is not identified. The study enrolled healthy HIV-negative adults without recent acute infections or vaccinations as donors. Approximately 82 million PBMCs were counted before genomic DNA extraction. Germline-derived CDR1 and CDR2 are SQVTM and ANQGSEA. Trimming shortened V by 7 bases and J by 3 bases, and 18 bases separated the two germline ends. This CDR3 region has 14 residues. The entry originates in a study of shared clonotypes between healthy human individuals. Study outcomes and limitations: Specimens sampled were limited to blood, with tissue repertoires likely differing.

Each subset's genomic DNA was shared equally among a number of immunoSEQ plates. Measured with immunoSEQ multiplex PCR; TCRdb has only the in-frame clones, and not every one. The sample holds about 520,000 clones; approximately 84% are singletons and the top ten take more than 9.5%. The chain is built from TRBV29-1 and TRBJ1-2; the D is unclear. The TCR originated in a woman aged 40 to 50 in good health. Some clones in this sample may be carry-over from other donors' samples. Sequenced: PBMCs. The CDR3 nucleotides are TGCAGCGCACGGGAAACCGGACTTCACTATGGCTACACCTTC. It yields the protein CSARETGLHYGYTF.